These T cell receptor beta chains were read from a single sample in a study of blood T cells in healthy people across ages. MiXCR was run by TCRdb on the 5' RACE reads, yielding one entry per CDR3 protein. This repertoire shows some 370,000 distinct CDR3 sequences, over 45% found once; its top ten account for roughly 51%. The source material was blood. These receptors were obtained from a man between 60 and 75 years old in good health. Both conserved end residues are part of each CDR3. Each record gives: clone size, J gene, V gene, D gene, CDR3 protein, CDR3 DNA. D genes are given only for firm matches. A row's size may be missing; if present it is once, few, many or a size class.

>.|TRBJ2-3|TRBV4-3|TRBD2
CASSPTSGGADTQYF
TGCGCCAGCAGCCCGACTAGCGGGGGGGCAGATACGCAGTATTTT
>.|TRBJ2-7|TRBV27|TRBD2
CASSLRDYYEQYF
TGTGCCAGCAGTTTAAGGGACTACTACGAGCAGTACTTC
>.|TRBJ2-2|TRBV10-3|.
CAISERGPPTGELFF
TGTGCCATCAGTGAGAGGGGCCCACCCACCGGGGAGCTGTTTTTT
>many|TRBJ2-1|TRBV20-1|.
CSASLDAGNEQFF
TGCAGTGCTAGTCTCGACGCAGGAAATGAGCAGTTCTTC
>few|TRBJ2-2|TRBV7-2|.
CASGFGTTNTGELFF
TGTGCCAGCGGCTTCGGGACAACGAACACCGGGGAGCTGTTTTTT
>.|TRBJ2-7|TRBV2|.
CASGKMGGSYNEQYF
TGTGCCAGCGGGAAGATGGGGGGCTCCTACAATGAGCAGTACTTC
>few|TRBJ2-1|TRBV6-2/TRBV6-3|.
CASRASNSYNEQFF
TGTGCCAGCAGGGCATCCAACTCCTACAATGAGCAGTTCTTC
>many|TRBJ2-3|TRBV24-1|.
CATSDFHTDTQYF
TGTGCCACCAGTGATTTTCACACAGATACGCAGTATTTT
>.|TRBJ2-1|TRBV5-4|.
CASSSAGSNEQFF
TGTGCCAGCAGCTCTGCAGGGTCAAATGAGCAGTTCTTC
>.|TRBJ2-3|TRBV28|.
CASSGGASDTQYF
TGTGCCAGCAGCGGGGGAGCGTCAGATACGCAGTATTTT
>few|TRBJ2-3|TRBV29-1|.
CSALRRAGTDTQYF
TGCAGCGCGCTAAGGCGAGCGGGCACAGATACGCAGTATTTT
>.|TRBJ1-4|TRBV2|.
CASSVSSPQGSGEKLFF
TGTGCCAGCAGCGTCTCTTCCCCCCAGGGATCGGGTGAAAAACTGTTTTTT
>.|TRBJ2-1|TRBV12-3/TRBV12-4|.
CASSLLRIREQFF
TGTGCCAGCAGTTTACTCAGGATTCGGGAGCAGTTCTTC
>.|TRBJ2-3|TRBV5-1|.
CASGVYSDTQYF
TGCGCCAGCGGGGTCTACTCAGATACGCAGTATTTT
>.|TRBJ1-5|TRBV18|TRBD1
CASSQQGAVIEPQHF
TGTGCCAGCTCGCAACAGGGGGCGGTTATTGAGCCCCAGCATTTT
>.|TRBJ2-5|TRBV29-1|.
CSVDSRQTQYF
TGCAGCGTTGACTCCCGACAGACCCAGTACTTC
>many|TRBJ2-7|TRBV29-1|.
CSVGIRGYEQYF
TGCAGCGTTGGGATCAGGGGCTACGAGCAGTACTTC
>many|TRBJ1-1|TRBV16|.
CASSQPSGLGAFF
TGTGCCAGCAGCCAACCGAGCGGTCTCGGGGCTTTCTTT
>.|TRBJ2-5|TRBV7-9|.
CASSLNHAETQYF
TGTGCCAGCAGCTTGAACCACGCAGAGACCCAGTACTTC
>.|TRBJ2-5|TRBV30|.
CAWARPGQETQYF
TGTGCCTGGGCCAGGCCAGGGCAAGAGACCCAGTACTTC
>few|TRBJ2-4|TRBV2|.
CASSELGVEYF
TGTGCCAGCAGTGAATTGGGGGTCGAGTACTTC
>.|TRBJ2-3|TRBV20-1|.
CSAPSGGARTDTQYF
TGCAGTGCCCCGTCGGGGGGCGCGAGAACAGATACGCAGTATTTT
>.|TRBJ2-1|TRBV12-3/TRBV12-4|TRBD2
CASSAGTSGTGRFF
TGTGCCAGCAGCGCCGGGACTAGCGGGACAGGGCGGTTCTTC
>few|TRBJ1-4|TRBV2|.
CASSEALWGSTNEKLFF
TGTGCCAGCAGTGAAGCGCTGTGGGGGTCTACTAATGAAAAACTGTTTTTT
>.|TRBJ1-2|TRBV27|.
CASSFQGSGGYTF
TGTGCCAGCAGTTTTCAGGGGAGTGGCGGCTACACCTTC
>.|TRBJ2-5|TRBV4-2|TRBD2
CASSQDGVASGIQETQYF
TGTGCCAGCAGCCAAGATGGTGTGGCTAGCGGGATTCAAGAGACCCAGTACTTC
>once|TRBJ1-2|TRBV7-9|TRBD1
CAGGDSNYGYTF
TGTGCGGGAGGGGACAGTAACTATGGCTACACCTTC
>.|TRBJ1-1|TRBV6-6|TRBD1
CVSRGQSAMNTEAFF
TGTGTCAGCAGGGGACAGTCCGCCATGAACACTGAAGCTTTCTTT
>.|TRBJ2-3|TRBV24-1|.
CATSDTRVDTQYF
TGTGCCACCAGTGATACAAGGGTGGATACGCAGTATTTT
>.|TRBJ2-7|TRBV5-1|TRBD1
CASSDGTASNKQYF
TGCGCCAGCAGCGACGGGACAGCCAGTAACAAGCAGTACTTC
>many|TRBJ2-7|TRBV29-1|TRBD1
CSVGGQGSDEQYF
TGCAGCGTTGGGGGACAGGGGTCGGACGAGCAGTACTTC
>many|TRBJ2-1|TRBV20-1|TRBD2
CSAVGLAGGPGEQFF
TGCAGTGCTGTCGGACTAGCGGGAGGGCCTGGTGAGCAGTTCTTC
>few|TRBJ2-1|TRBV25-1|.
CASSNKQGNEQFF
TGTGCCAGCAGTAATAAACAGGGCAATGAGCAGTTCTTC
>few|TRBJ2-3|TRBV11-2|TRBD1
CASSLLQGRGTDTQYF
TGTGCCAGCAGCTTATTACAGGGGAGAGGCACAGATACGCAGTATTTT
>.|TRBJ2-7|TRBV3-1|TRBD1
CASSQELTGSSDEQYF
TGTGCCAGCAGCCAGGAACTGACAGGGAGCTCCGACGAGCAGTACTTC
>few|TRBJ2-1|TRBV9|TRBD2
CASSVGLAGEHEQFF
TGTGCCAGCAGCGTGGGACTAGCGGGAGAGCATGAGCAGTTCTTC
>.|TRBJ1-5|TRBV5-6|TRBD1
CASSLGTADQPQHF
TGTGCCAGCAGTCTTGGGACAGCGGATCAGCCCCAGCATTTT
>few|TRBJ2-5|TRBV5-1|TRBD1
CASSPGQGSRETQYF
TGCGCCAGCAGCCCGGGACAGGGGTCTAGAGAGACCCAGTACTTC